The following is a T cell receptor (beta chain) sequence with its context. The antigen remains undetermined. The CDR3 loop spans 12 amino acids. V lost 4 bases to trimming and J lost 3 bases, with 6 bases between them. Per the germline V gene, CDR1 is KGHSH and CDR2 is LQKENI. The record originates from a study of T cell repertoires in ileal Crohn's disease. General study findings and limits: Clonality above 26.8% at surgery always came with endoscopic recurrence. Clonal expansions were more frequent in active smokers than non-smokers at surgery. Sorted CD8 T cells held more high-frequency clones than CD4.

Data came from immunoSEQ multiplex PCR; TCRdb stores just in-frame clones and leaves some out. This table holds around 16,000 clones, approximately 60% found once. Source material: ileal tissue. The chain combines TRBV18 with TRBJ1-1; a weak D match, TRBD1 (5 bases). The receptor's source is an adult with Crohn's disease. The CDR3 loop is CASSLRDTEAFF. CDR3 bases: TGTGCCAGCTCACTCAGGGACACTGAAGCTTTCTTT.